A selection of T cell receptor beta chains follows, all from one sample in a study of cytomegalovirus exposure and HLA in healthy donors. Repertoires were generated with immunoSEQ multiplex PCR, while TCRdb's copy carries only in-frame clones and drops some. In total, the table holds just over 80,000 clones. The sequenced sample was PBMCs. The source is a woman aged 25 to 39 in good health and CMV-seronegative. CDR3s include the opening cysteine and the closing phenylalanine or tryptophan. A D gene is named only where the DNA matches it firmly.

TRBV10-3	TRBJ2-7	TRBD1	CAISDPGQSSYEQYF	TGTGCCATCAGTGACCCGGGACAGAGCTCCTACGAGCAGTACTTC
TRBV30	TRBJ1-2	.	CAWSGGYGYTF	TGTGCCTGGAGTGGCGGTTATGGCTACACCTTC
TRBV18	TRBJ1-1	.	CASSSTDLNTEAFF	TGTGCCAGCTCATCGACGGACTTGAACACTGAAGCTTTCTTT
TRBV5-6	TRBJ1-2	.	CASTHLPDGRGGTNYGYTF	TGTGCCAGCACCCACCTGCCCGATGGCCGAGGGGGTACCAACTATGGCTACACCTTC
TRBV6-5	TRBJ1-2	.	CASSSKGVLRSGYTF	TGTGCCAGCAGTTCCAAGGGGGTATTACGGAGTGGCTACACCTTC
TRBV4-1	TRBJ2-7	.	CASSQERAGGSYEQYF	TGCGCCAGCAGCCAAGAGCGGGCCGGTGGATCCTACGAGCAGTACTTC
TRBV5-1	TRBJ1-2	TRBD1	CASSLKGTGAGYTF	TGCGCCAGCAGCTTGAAAGGGACAGGGGCTGGCTACACCTTC
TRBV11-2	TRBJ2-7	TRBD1	CASSFGTDYEQYF	TGTGCCAGCAGCTTTGGGACAGACTACGAGCAGTACTTC
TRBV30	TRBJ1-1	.	CAVGQTNTEAFF	TGTGCCGTCGGACAGACGAACACTGAAGCTTTCTTT
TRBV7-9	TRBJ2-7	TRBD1	CASSSTGGDYEQYF	TGTGCCAGCAGCTCGACAGGGGGAGACTACGAGCAGTACTTC
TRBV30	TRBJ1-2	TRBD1	CAWGPGGDYGYTF	TGTGCCTGGGGGCCAGGGGGCGACTATGGCTACACCTTC